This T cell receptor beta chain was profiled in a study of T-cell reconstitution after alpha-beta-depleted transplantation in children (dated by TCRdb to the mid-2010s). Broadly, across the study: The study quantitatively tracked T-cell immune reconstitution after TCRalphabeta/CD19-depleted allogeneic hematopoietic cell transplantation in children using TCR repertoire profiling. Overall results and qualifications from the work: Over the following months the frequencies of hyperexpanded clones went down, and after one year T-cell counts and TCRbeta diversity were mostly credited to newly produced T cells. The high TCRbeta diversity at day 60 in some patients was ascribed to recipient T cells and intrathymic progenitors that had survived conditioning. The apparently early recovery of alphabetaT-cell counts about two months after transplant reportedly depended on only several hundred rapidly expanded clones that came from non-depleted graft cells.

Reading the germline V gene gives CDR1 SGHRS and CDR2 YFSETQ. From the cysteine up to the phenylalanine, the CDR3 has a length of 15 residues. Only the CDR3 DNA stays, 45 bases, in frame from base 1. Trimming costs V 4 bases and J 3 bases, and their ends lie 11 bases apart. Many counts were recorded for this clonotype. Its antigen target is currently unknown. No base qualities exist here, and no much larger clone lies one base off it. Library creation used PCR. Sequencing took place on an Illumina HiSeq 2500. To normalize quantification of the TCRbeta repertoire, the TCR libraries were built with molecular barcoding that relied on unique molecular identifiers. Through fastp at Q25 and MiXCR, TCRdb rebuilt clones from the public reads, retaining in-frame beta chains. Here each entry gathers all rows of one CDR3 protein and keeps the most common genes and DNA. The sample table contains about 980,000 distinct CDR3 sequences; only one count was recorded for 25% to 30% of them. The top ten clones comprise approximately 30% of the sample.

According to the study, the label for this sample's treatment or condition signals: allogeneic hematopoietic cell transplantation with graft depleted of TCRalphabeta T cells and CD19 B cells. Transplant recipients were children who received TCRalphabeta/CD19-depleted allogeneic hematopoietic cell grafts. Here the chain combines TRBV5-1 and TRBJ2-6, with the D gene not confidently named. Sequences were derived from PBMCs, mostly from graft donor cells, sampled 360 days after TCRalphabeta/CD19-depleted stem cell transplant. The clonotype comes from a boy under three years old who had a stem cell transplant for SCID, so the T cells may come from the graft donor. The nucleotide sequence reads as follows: TGCGCCAGCAGCCCAGTCCAGGTTGGGGCCAACGTCCTGACTTTC. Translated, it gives CASSPVQVGANVLTF.